This passage covers 14 T cell receptor beta chains from one sample sequenced in a study of monozygotic twins with inflammatory bowel disease. TCRdb re-called the 5' RACE reads, yielding one record per CDR3 amino acid sequence without DNA. The ten most abundant clones cover 6% to 9% of a sample with roughly 200,000 distinct CDR3 sequences. Material for sequencing was blood. The receptors were sampled from a human donor with ulcerative colitis or Crohn's disease, or a healthy co-twin of an affected twin (not recorded which).

V gene TRBV6-1 combines with J gene TRBJ2-7; TCRdb indicates TRBD1, and absent DNA this call remains unverified. Germline V gene lookup returns CDR1 MNHNS and CDR2 SASEGT. The CDR3 has 15 amino acids. This CDR3 is CASSEFGTAFYEQYF.

CDR3 region: CASSFFRGRVSTEAFF. The chain uses TRBV5-4 and TRBJ1-1; TCRdb gives TRBD1 as the D gene, but with no DNA this cannot be confirmed. The CDR3 length is 16 residues. Germline CDR1 reads SGHNT; CDR2 reads YYREEE (reference sequence).

V usage is TRBV7-2 and J usage is TRBJ2-7; TCRdb lists TRBD1, though no DNA is available to test this call. In germline, CDR1 is SGHTA, CDR2 FQGNSA. The CDR3 sequence is 15 residues long. The CDR3 reads CASSLALAVPLEQYF.

The chain uses TRBV28 and TRBJ1-2. The CDR3 is made up of 15 amino acids. The germline V gene has CDR1 MDHEN and CDR2 SYDVKM. The CDR3 here is CASSLYENRAGGYTF.

This chain links TRBV19 with TRBJ2-4; TCRdb's D call, TRBD1, is unchecked because there is no DNA. The CDR3 is made up of 18 amino acids. CDR1 and CDR2 from the germline V gene are LNHDA and SQIVND (reference sequence). This CDR3 is CASTYGTGGAGAKNIQYF.

V usage is TRBV12-3 or TRBV12-4 and J usage is TRBJ2-7. The CDR3 contains 13 residues. The CDR3 sequence is CASSFWLPYEQYF.

This chain joins TRBV11-2 and TRBJ1-3. CDR3 size: 17 residues. Germline lookup yields CDR1 SGHAT and CDR2 FQNNGV. The CDR3 sequence: CASTTLGVSLFGNTIYF. The full variable domain, completed using reference TRBV11-2 and TRBJ1-3, is EAGVAQSPRYKIIEKRQSVAFWCNPISGHATLYWYQQILGQGPKLLIQFQNNGVVDDSQLPKDRFSAERLKGVDSTLKIQPAKLEDSAVYLCASTTLGVSLFGNTIYFGEGSWLTVV.

V and J are TRBV16 and TRBJ1-2. CDR3 length: 15 residues. Germline V gene sequence: CDR1 KGHSY, CDR2 FQNENV. The CDR3: CASSRSQDAVYGYTF.

CDR3 sequence reads: CASSRDLPGQGETPLHF. The V call is TRBV6-1, the J call TRBJ1-6; checking the TCRdb D call of TRBD1 is not possible without DNA. This CDR3 is 17 amino acids long. Germline-derived CDR1 and CDR2 are MNHNS and SASEGT.

J is TRBJ1-5 and V is TRBV19; TCRdb lists TRBD1, though no DNA is available to test this call. The CDR3 totals 14 residues. CDR1 LNHDA and CDR2 SQIVND come from the germline V gene (reference sequence). The CDR3 is CASTGGYSNQPQHF.

The rearrangement uses TRBV12-5 and TRBJ1-1. CDR1 and CDR2 (germline): LGHNT, FRNRAP. This CDR3 has 14 amino acids. The CDR3 spells CASGLFGTAVEAFF.

This chain connects TRBV5-1 to TRBJ1-1. CDR1 and CDR2 (germline): SGHRS, YFSETQ. The CDR3 covers 11 residues. CDR3 amino acids: CASSANTEAFF.

This sequence joins TRBV20-1 and TRBJ2-3; TCRdb returns TRBD2, unconfirmable since there is no DNA. CDR1 DFQATT and CDR2 SNEGSKA come from the germline V gene (reference sequence). The CDR3 totals 17 residues. The CDR3 here is CSARVAPGYLWRDTQYF.

The chain has TRBV18 and TRBJ1-1; the D call of TRBD1 rests on TCRdb alone, since no DNA is present to check it. CDR3 size: 14 residues. Germline CDR1 reads KGHSH; CDR2 reads LQKENI. CDR3 protein: CASSPTGQGPEAFF.